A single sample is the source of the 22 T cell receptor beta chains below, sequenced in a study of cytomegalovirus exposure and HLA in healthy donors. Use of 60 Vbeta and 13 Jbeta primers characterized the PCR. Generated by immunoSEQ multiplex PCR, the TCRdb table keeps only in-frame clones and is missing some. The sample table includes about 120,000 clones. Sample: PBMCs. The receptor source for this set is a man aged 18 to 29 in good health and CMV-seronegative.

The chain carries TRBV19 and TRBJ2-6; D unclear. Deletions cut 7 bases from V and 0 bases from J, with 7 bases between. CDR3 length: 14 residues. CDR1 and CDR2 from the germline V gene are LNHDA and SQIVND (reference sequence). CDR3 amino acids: CASTPGSGANVLTF. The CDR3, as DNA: TGTGCCAGTACCCCCGGCTCTGGGGCCAACGTCCTGACTTTC.

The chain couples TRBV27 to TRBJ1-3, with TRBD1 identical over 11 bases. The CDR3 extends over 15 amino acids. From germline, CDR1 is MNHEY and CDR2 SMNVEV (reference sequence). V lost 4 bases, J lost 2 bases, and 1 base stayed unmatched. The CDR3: CASSWGQGAGNTIYF. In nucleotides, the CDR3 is TGTGCCAGCAGTTGGGGACAGGGGGCTGGAAACACCATATATTTT.

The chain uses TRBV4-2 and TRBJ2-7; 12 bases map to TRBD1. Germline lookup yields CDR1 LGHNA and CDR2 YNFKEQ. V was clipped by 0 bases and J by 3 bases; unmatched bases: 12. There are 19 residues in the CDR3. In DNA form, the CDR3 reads TGTGCCAGCAGCCAAGAGGGTGGGACAGGGGGCGCGAATGGCTACGAGCAGTACTTC. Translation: CASSQEGGTGGANGYEQYF.

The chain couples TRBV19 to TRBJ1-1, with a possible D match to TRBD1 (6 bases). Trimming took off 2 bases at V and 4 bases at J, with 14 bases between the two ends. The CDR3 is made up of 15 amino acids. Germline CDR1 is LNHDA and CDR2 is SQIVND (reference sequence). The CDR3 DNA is TGTGCCAGTAGTATATTGGGTTGGGGGCCCACTGAAGCTTTCTTT. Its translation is CASSILGWGPTEAFF. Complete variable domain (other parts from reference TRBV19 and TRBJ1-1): DGGITQSPKYLFRKEGQNVTLSCEQNLNHDAMYWYRQDPGQGLRLIYYSQIVNDFQKGDIAEGYSVSREKKESFPLTVTSAQKNPTAFYLCASSILGWGPTEAFFGQGTRLTVV.

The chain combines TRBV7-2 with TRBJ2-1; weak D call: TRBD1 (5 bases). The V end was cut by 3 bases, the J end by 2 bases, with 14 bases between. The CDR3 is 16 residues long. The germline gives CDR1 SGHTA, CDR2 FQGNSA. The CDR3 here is CASSLLGAVTYNEQFF. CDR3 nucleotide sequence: TGTGCCAGCAGCTTGCTTGGGGCGGTCACCTACAATGAGCAGTTCTTC.

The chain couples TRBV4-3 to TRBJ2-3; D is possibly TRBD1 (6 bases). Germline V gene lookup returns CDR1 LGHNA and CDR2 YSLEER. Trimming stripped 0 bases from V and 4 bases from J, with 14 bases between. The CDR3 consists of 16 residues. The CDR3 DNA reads TGCGCCAGCAGCCAAGATCGGGGCCAGGGGTCAGATACGCAGTATTTT. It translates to CASSQDRGQGSDTQYF.

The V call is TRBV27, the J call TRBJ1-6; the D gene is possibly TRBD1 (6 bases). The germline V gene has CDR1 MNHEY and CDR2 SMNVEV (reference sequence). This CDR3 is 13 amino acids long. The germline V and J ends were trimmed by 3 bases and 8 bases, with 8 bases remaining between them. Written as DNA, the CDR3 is TGTGCCAGCAGTTTCGAGGGGGATTCACCCCTCCACTTT. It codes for CASSFEGDSPLHF.

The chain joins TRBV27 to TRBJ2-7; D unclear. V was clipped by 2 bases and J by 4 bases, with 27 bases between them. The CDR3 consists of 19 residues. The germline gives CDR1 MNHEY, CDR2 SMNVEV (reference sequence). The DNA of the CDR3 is TGTGCCAGCAGTTTAATTTCAGTAGCCCGTGAGGCCTCTCCTTACGAGCAGTACTTC. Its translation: CASSLISVAREASPYEQYF.

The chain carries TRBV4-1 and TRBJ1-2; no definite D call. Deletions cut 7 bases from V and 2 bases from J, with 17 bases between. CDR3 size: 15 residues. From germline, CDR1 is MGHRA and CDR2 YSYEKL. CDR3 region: CASTLEQEWNYGYTF. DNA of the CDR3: TGCGCCAGCACCCTAGAGCAGGAATGGAACTATGGCTACACCTTC.

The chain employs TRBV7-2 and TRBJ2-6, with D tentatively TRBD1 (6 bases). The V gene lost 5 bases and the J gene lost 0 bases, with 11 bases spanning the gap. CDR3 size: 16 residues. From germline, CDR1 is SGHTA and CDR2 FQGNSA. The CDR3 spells CASSADSSSGANVLTF. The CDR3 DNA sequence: TGTGCCAGCAGCGCGGACAGCTCCTCTGGGGCCAACGTCCTGACTTTC.

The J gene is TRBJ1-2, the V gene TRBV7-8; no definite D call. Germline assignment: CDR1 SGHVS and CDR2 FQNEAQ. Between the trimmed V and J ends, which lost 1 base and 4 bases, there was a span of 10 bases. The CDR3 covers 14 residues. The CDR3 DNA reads TGTGCCAGCAGCTTAGTGGCAGGAACCTATGGCTACACCTTC. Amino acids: CASSLVAGTYGYTF. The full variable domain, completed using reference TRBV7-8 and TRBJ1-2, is GAGVSQSPRYKVAKRGQDVALRCDPISGHVSLFWYQQALGQGPEFLTYFQNEAQLDKSGLPSDRFFAERPEGSVSTLKIQRTQQEDSAVYLCASSLVAGTYGYTFGSGTRLTVV.

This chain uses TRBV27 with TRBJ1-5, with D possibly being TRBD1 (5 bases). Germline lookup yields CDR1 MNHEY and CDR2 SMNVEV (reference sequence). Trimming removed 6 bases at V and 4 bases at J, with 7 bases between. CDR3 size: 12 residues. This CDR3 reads CASRTANQPQHF. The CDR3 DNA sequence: TGTGCCAGCAGGACAGCTAATCAGCCCCAGCATTTT.

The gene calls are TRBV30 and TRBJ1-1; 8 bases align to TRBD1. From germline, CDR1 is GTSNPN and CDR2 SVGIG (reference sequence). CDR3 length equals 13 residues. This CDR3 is CVIRADRDTEAFF. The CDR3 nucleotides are TGTGTCATCAGGGCGGACAGGGACACTGAAGCTTTCTTT.

This CDR3 reads CASRVEGGETQYF. The DNA for the CDR3 is TGCGCCAGCAGGGTGGAGGGAGGTGAGACCCAGTACTTC. The chain has TRBV5-1 and TRBJ2-5; tentative D call: TRBD2 (6 bases). Germline V gives CDR1 SGHRS, CDR2 YFSETQ. The CDR3 totals 13 residues. Trimming left V 5 bases short and J 5 bases short, with 13 bases between.

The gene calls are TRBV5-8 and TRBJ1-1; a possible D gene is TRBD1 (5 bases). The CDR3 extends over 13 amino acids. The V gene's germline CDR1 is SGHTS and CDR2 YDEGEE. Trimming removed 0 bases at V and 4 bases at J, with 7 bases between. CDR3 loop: CASSLGGLTEAFF. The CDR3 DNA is TGTGCCAGCAGCTTGGGGGGCCTCACTGAAGCTTTCTTT.

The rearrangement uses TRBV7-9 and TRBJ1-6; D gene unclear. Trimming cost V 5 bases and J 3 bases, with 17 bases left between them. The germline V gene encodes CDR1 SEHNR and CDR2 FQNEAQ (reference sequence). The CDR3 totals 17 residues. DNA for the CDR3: TGTGCCAGCAGCCCACCGACGAGTTCGGGCTATAATTCACCCCTCCACTTT. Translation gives CASSPPTSSGYNSPLHF.

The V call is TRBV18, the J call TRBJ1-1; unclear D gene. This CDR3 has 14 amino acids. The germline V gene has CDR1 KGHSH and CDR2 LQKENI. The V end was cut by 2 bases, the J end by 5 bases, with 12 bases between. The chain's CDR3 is CASSPSSVETEAFF. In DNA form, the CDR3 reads TGTGCCAGCTCACCATCTTCAGTGGAGACTGAAGCTTTCTTT.

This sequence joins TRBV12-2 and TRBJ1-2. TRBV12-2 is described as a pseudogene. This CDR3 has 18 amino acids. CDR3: CASRFIPWGGPSGYGYTF. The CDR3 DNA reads TGTGCAAGTCGCTTTATCCCCTGGGGGGGACCTAGCGGCTATGGCTACACCTTC.

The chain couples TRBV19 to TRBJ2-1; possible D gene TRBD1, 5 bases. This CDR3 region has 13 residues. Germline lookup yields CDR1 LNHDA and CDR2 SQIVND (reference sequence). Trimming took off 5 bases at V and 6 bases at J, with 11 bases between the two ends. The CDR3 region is CASSGATFNEQFF. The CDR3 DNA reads TGTGCCAGTAGTGGGGCTACTTTCAATGAGCAGTTCTTC.

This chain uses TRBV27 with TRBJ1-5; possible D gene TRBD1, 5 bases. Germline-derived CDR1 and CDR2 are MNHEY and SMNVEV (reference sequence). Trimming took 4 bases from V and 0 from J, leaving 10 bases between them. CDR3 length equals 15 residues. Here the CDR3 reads CASSSQTDSNQPQHF. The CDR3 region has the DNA TGTGCCAGCAGTTCCCAGACAGATAGCAATCAGCCCCAGCATTTT.

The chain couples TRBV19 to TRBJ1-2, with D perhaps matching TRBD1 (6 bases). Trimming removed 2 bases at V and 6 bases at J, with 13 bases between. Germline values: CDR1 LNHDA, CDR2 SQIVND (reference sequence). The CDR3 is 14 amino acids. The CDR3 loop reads CASSILTGPNGYTF. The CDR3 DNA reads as TGTGCCAGTAGTATACTAACAGGGCCCAATGGCTACACCTTC.

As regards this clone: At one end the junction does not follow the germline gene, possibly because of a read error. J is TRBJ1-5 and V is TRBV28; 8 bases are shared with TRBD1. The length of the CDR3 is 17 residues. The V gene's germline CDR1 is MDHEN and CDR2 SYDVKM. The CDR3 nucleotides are TGTGCCAGCAGTGTATGGGGTGGACAGGGAGTAAATCAGCCCCAGCATTTT. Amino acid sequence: CASSVWGGQGVNQPQHF.